The 10 T cell receptor beta chains in this list originate from one sample, sequenced in a study of CD8 T cells in ankylosing spondylitis. The antigens these receptors bind are not known. TCRdb called the 5' RACE reads again in MiXCR, with one record for every CDR3 protein. The sample carries 500,000 or so distinct CDR3 sequences, under 5.5% recorded once. General study results and limits: Typical of ankylosing spondylitis blood, it appeared, was a TCR beta motif of eight highly homologous variants.

Sequences were obtained from blood, either unsorted or a sorted T cell fraction (not recorded which). These receptors came from a male donor with ankylosing spondylitis.

Ten or more counts support this clonotype. This chain uses TRBV4-2 with TRBJ1-1; TRBD1 agrees at 9 bases. The CDR3 spans 16 residues. With 0 bases clipped from V and 4 bases from J, the junction kept 6 bases outside the gene matches. In germline, CDR1 is LGHNA, CDR2 YNFKEQ. The CDR3 sequence: CASSQDGGQGITEAFF. The CDR3 DNA sequence: TGTGCCAGCAGCCAAGATGGGGGACAGGGTATCACTGAAGCTTTCTTT.

This clonotype showed up many times. The J gene is TRBJ2-1, the V gene TRBV12-5; tentatively, D is TRBD2 (6 bases). Germline V gives CDR1 LGHNT, CDR2 FRNRAP. The CDR3 is made up of 14 amino acids. Trimming took off 6 bases at V and 6 bases at J, with 15 bases between the two ends. DNA for the CDR3: TGTGCTAGTGGCCACCCGGGACTTCCCAATGAGCAGTTCTTC. Protein sequence: CASGHPGLPNEQFF.

This clonotype occurred many times. The chain carries TRBV6-1 and TRBJ2-7; 9 nucleotides agree with TRBD1. Germline-derived CDR1 and CDR2 are MNHNS and SASEGT. V was clipped by 8 bases and J by 0 bases; unmatched bases: 11. The CDR3 is 16 amino acids. CDR3: CASSHLGQGLSYEQYF. The CDR3 bases are TGTGCCAGCTCTCACCTGGGACAGGGCCTCTCCTACGAGCAGTACTTC.

This clonotype was counted between two and nine times. This chain links TRBV20-1 with TRBJ2-2; maybe TRBD2 (6 bases). The CDR3 has 18 amino acids. Germline V CDR1 and CDR2: DFQATT, SNEGSKA (reference sequence). Trimming took off 6 bases at V and 3 bases at J, with 26 bases between the two ends. The CDR3 region is CSARTAGTPLTYTGELFF. Written as DNA, the CDR3 is TGCAGTGCCCGGACCGCCGGGACTCCCTTAACTTACACCGGGGAGCTGTTTTTT.

V and J are TRBV29-1 and TRBJ2-1, with D tentatively TRBD1 or TRBD2 (5 bases each). Trimming shortened V by 4 bases and J by 7 bases, and 17 bases separated the two germline ends. CDR1 is SQVTM and CDR2 is ANQGSEA in the germline V gene. There are 14 residues in the CDR3. The CDR3 DNA follows: TGCAGCGTTGGGGGACGGTTGGGGAGAAATGAGCAGTTCTTC. Translation: CSVGGRLGRNEQFF.

This clonotype was observed at least ten times. This chain joins TRBV2 and TRBJ2-1, with 7 bases that match TRBD1. CDR3 length: 13 amino acids. Germline CDR1 is SNHLY and CDR2 is FYNNEI. Trimming cost V 6 bases and J 3 bases; bases outside gene matches: 2. CDR3 nucleotides: TGTGCCAGCAGGGGACAGCACTACAATGAGCAGTTCTTC. It translates to CASRGQHYNEQFF.

This clonotype was counted ten times or more. The chain uses TRBV21-1 and TRBJ2-1. TRBV21-1 is classified as a pseudogene. The CDR3 covers 16 residues. The CDR3: CASSKGHTNSYNEQFF. Written as DNA, the CDR3 is TGTGCCAGCAGCAAAGGGCACACTAACTCCTACAATGAGCAGTTCTTC.

This clonotype came up many times. The chain is built from TRBV27 and TRBJ1-5, with TRBD1 as a possible D gene (6 bases). Germline loops: CDR1 MNHEY, CDR2 SMNVEV (reference sequence). The germline V and J ends were trimmed by 5 bases and 6 bases, with 14 bases remaining between them. This CDR3 has 14 residues. The CDR3 region has the DNA TGTGCCAGCAGTATCCGGGACACAGGTCAGCCCCAGCATTTT. It specifies CASSIRDTGQPQHF.

This clonotype appeared many times. The chain employs TRBV7-6 and TRBJ2-5; 9 bases fit TRBD1. Losses at the gene ends were 1 base for V and 5 bases for J; bases not matched to a gene: 5. Germline CDR1 and CDR2: SGHVS and FNYEAQ. The CDR3 runs 15 residues. The CDR3 DNA reads as TGTGCCAGCAGCTTAGACGGACAGGGGCCGGAGACCCAGTACTTC. This codes for CASSLDGQGPETQYF.

Many counts were recorded for this clonotype. This CDR3 reads CSTRQGYMNTEAFF. CDR3 DNA sequence: TGCAGTACCAGACAGGGCTATATGAACACTGAAGCTTTCTTT. V gene TRBV20-1 combines with J gene TRBJ1-1; 7 bases are a match to TRBD1. CDR1 and CDR2 from the germline V gene are DFQATT and SNEGSKA (reference sequence). V shed 8 bases, J shed 0 bases, and the junction held 9 bases outside the gene matches. This CDR3 contains 14 residues.